These T cell receptor beta chains were read from a single sample in a study of CD8+ T cells in alopecia areata. Profiled with immunoSEQ multiplex PCR; TCRdb holds only in-frame clones, not every one. The sample holds 150,000 to 200,000 clones, 67% seen once. Sequencing used CD8+ T cells sorted from blood, obtained at week 0. Receptors were obtained from a human donor with alopecia areata. CDR3s leave out the opening cysteine and the closing phenylalanine or tryptophan. D genes are given only for firm matches.

J gene | D gene | V gene | CDR3 length | CDR3 protein
TRBJ1-5 | - | TRBV7-9 | 12 | ASSSGEVNQPQH
TRBJ2-3 | TRBD2 | TRBV5-6 | 11 | ASGAGETDTQY
TRBJ2-2 | TRBD1 | TRBV7-8 | 13 | ASSSGTGNTGELF
TRBJ2-4 | - | TRBV27 | 12 | ASSWWGAKNIQY
TRBJ2-2 | TRBD1 | TRBV7-6 | 17 | ASSTQRPGQLVDTGELF
TRBJ1-2 | - | TRBV29-1 | 10 | SVVRQNYGYT
- | - | TRBV29-1 | 11 | SVENRAQETQY
TRBJ1-2 | - | TRBV15 | 12 | ATRGGANLYGYT
TRBJ2-7 | TRBD1 | TRBV4-1 | 13 | ASSQWDRGFYEQY
TRBJ2-2 | - | TRBV19 | 9 | AAKNTGELF
TRBJ1-6 | TRBD1 | TRBV10-3 | 13 | AISDRGQGDSPLH
TRBJ1-1 | - | TRBV5-6 | 12 | ASSLGVGITEAF
TRBJ1-2 | - | TRBV9 | 12 | ASSVGGALDGYT
TRBJ2-7 | - | TRBV11-2 | 13 | ASTLTGDGVYEQY
TRBJ2-3 | TRBD1 | TRBV27 | 11 | ASSNRGADTQY
TRBJ2-7 | TRBD1 | TRBV29-1 | 11 | SVEDIGTDEQY
TRBJ2-1 | TRBD1 | TRBV9 | 12 | ASSAAGGFNEQF